The 14 T cell receptor beta chains below all came from one sample that was sequenced in a study of T cells after yellow fever vaccination. MiXCR was run by TCRdb on the 5' RACE reads, yielding one entry per CDR3 protein. The sample contains about 360,000 distinct CDR3 sequences, 6.2% of which appear only once. Specimen: PBMCs, collected 5 days after the yellow fever booster vaccination. These receptors came from a man aged 30-40 years who received the YFV17D yellow fever vaccine.

The sample holds a few counts of this clonotype. The chain combines TRBV4-3 with TRBJ2-2; no firm D call. V was trimmed by 0 bases and J by 6 bases, leaving 8 bases between them. The germline gives CDR1 LGHNA, CDR2 YSLEER. There are 14 residues in the CDR3. DNA of the CDR3: TGCGCCAGCAGCCAAGATCCCAGGTCCGGGGAGCTGTTTTTT. This encodes CASSQDPRSGELFF.

This chain links TRBV10-3 with TRBJ2-3; D may be TRBD2 (5 bases). The V and J ends lost 10 bases and 1 base respectively, with 9 bases between them. This CDR3 has 12 amino acids. The germline V gene has CDR1 ENHRY and CDR2 SYGVKD. CDR3 residues: CASAGGTDTQYF. In nucleotides, the CDR3 is TGTGCCAGCGCGGGTGGCACAGATACGCAGTATTTT.

This chain connects TRBV4-3 to TRBJ1-1; no definite D call. With 8 bases removed from V and 1 base from J, the gap between germline ends came to 8 bases. The length of the CDR3 is 12 residues. Germline V CDR1 and CDR2: LGHNA, YSLEER. CDR3: CASGTRNTEAFF. CDR3 coding DNA: TGCGCCAGCGGAACCAGGAACACTGAAGCTTTCTTT.

Ten or more counts support this clonotype. The chain employs TRBV6-6 and TRBJ2-7; no clear D. Per the germline V gene, CDR1 is MNHNY and CDR2 is SVGAGI (reference sequence). The CDR3 contains 11 residues. The V gene lost 8 bases and the J gene lost 2 bases, with 7 bases spanning the gap. CDR3 protein: CASCGAYEQYF. The CDR3 DNA sequence: TGTGCCAGCTGTGGGGCCTACGAGCAGTACTTC.

In its sample, this clonotype was seen many times. The chain is built from TRBV5-1 and TRBJ1-1; D is unclear. Germline V gene data show CDR1 as SGHRS and CDR2 as YFSETQ. This CDR3 spans 15 amino acids. V was clipped by 0 bases and J by 1 base, with 10 bases between them. The DNA for the CDR3 is TGCGCCAGCAGCTTGGCGTCCACCCAGAACACTGAAGCTTTCTTT. This sequence encodes CASSLASTQNTEAFF.

This clonotype appeared a few times. CDR3 bases: TGTGCCAGTAGAAGGGACACCGACAATCAGCCCCAGCATTTT. Its translation: CASRRDTDNQPQHF. The chain combines TRBV19 with TRBJ1-5, with a possible D match to TRBD1 (6 bases). The CDR3 runs to 14 residues. The ends were cut back, 6 bases at V and 3 bases at J, with 12 bases in the middle. Germline V gene data show CDR1 as LNHDA and CDR2 as SQIVND (reference sequence).

The rearrangement links TRBV20-1 to TRBJ2-2; D may be TRBD1 (5 bases). The germline V gene encodes CDR1 DFQATT and CDR2 SNEGSKA (reference sequence). V lost 1 base and J lost 4, with 13 bases in between. This CDR3 is built from 15 residues. The CDR3, as DNA: TGCAGTGCTAGAGTTGGCAGGGTTAGCACCGGGGAGCTGTTTTTT. The encoded protein is CSARVGRVSTGELFF.

This clonotype was counted between two and nine times. The V gene is TRBV10-1, the J gene TRBJ2-7, with D possibly matching TRBD2 (6 bases). Germline V gene lookup returns CDR1 WNHNN and CDR2 SYGVQD (reference sequence). The CDR3 sequence is 17 residues long. Trimming took off 6 bases at V and 2 bases at J, with 23 bases between the two ends. CDR3 nucleotide sequence: TGCGCCAGCAGCCGGTCCGGGGGTGAGGCTAGGACCTACGAGCAGTACTTC. As protein: CASSRSGGEARTYEQYF.

The table lists this clonotype with a few counts. The chain is built from TRBV5-5 and TRBJ2-5; D is undetermined. V lost 5 bases and J lost 5, with 10 bases in between. Germline V lookup: CDR1 SGHKS, CDR2 YYEKEE (reference sequence). The CDR3 is made up of 12 amino acids. The CDR3 region is CASSYDGETQYF. The DNA for the CDR3 is TGTGCCAGCAGTTACGATGGCGAGACCCAGTACTTC.

In this sample, this clonotype turned up many times. The chain combines TRBV30 with TRBJ2-2; D possibly corresponds to TRBD1 (7 bases). With 8 bases removed from V and 4 bases from J, the gap between germline ends came to 11 bases. The germline V gene encodes CDR1 GTSNPN and CDR2 SVGIG (reference sequence). This CDR3 has 12 residues. CDR3 loop: CASQGGTGELFF. The DNA for the CDR3 is TGTGCCAGTCAGGGGGGCACCGGGGAGCTGTTTTTT.

This clonotype occurred many times. This chain uses TRBV12-3 or TRBV12-4 with TRBJ2-1; D is possibly TRBD2 (6 bases). The V end lost 3 bases, the J end lost 10 bases, and 10 bases lay between the germline ends. The CDR3 runs 12 residues. The DNA of the CDR3 is TGTGCCAGCAGTTTCTCTAGCGCGGAGCAGTTCTTC. Protein product: CASSFSSAEQFF.

The rearrangement joins TRBV7-2 to TRBJ2-7; TRBD2 is a possible D gene (6 bases). Trimming left V 1 base short and J 0 bases short, with 13 bases between. There are 16 residues in the CDR3. Germline lookup yields CDR1 SGHTA and CDR2 FQGNSA. CDR3 region: CASSLVAVSGSYEQYF. The DNA of the CDR3 is TGTGCCAGCAGCTTAGTAGCGGTGTCTGGCTCCTACGAGCAGTACTTC.

This clonotype was seen at least ten times. The chain couples TRBV20-1 to TRBJ2-3; D not certain. Germline V gives CDR1 DFQATT, CDR2 SNEGSKA (reference sequence). This CDR3 has 10 residues. V gave up 3 bases and J gave up 6 bases, with 4 bases separating them. Written as DNA, the CDR3 is TGCAGTGCTAGTTCCGATACGCAGTATTTT. Translated, it gives CSASSDTQYF.

This clonotype occurred many times. CDR3 in amino acids: CASSYLGTGDTQYF. The CDR3 DNA follows: TGTGCCAGCAGTTACCTCGGGACAGGTGATACGCAGTATTTT. This rearrangement joins TRBV6-2 or TRBV6-3 to TRBJ2-3; TRBD1 matches at 8 bases. This CDR3 spans 14 amino acids. The V gene's germline CDR1 is MNHEY and CDR2 SVGEGT. V was clipped by 2 bases and J by 6 bases; unmatched bases: 4.